The 25 T cell receptor beta chains presented below share a single source sample, sequenced in a study of shared clonotypes between healthy human individuals. This table comes from immunoSEQ multiplex PCR, and its TCRdb copy is limited to in-frame clones, with some not included. The sample lists around 700,000 clones, around 90% occurring once. Terminally differentiated effector memory CD45RA+ cells were excluded from the naive CD8 cells, which were CD45RO-negative and positively selected for CCR7. Sequenced input: naive CD8+ T cells sorted from blood. Receptors were obtained from a man younger than 40 in good health.

The rearrangement links TRBV9 to TRBJ2-2, with unresolved D. The V end was cut by 0 bases, the J end by 1 base, with 10 bases between. Per germline, CDR1 SGDLS and CDR2 YYNGEE. The length of the CDR3 is 16 residues. The CDR3 DNA follows: TGTGCCAGCAGCGTAGCCCGAAGACAGAACACCGGGGAGCTGTTTTTT. As protein: CASSVARRQNTGELFF.

V usage is TRBV28 and J usage is TRBJ1-5; tentative D call: TRBD1 (6 bases). The V end was cut by 8 bases, the J end by 4 bases, with 21 bases between. The length of the CDR3 is 16 residues. CDR1 is MDHEN, CDR2 SYDVKM, per germline. The CDR3 DNA follows: TGTGCCAGCTGGGGGATTACAGGGAGACTTAATCAGCCCCAGCATTTT. Translation gives CASWGITGRLNQPQHF.

The rearrangement joins TRBV27 to TRBJ2-1; 11 bases are a match to TRBD2. J lost 0 bases, V lost 4 bases, and 11 bases had no gene match. CDR3 length: 19 residues. CDR1 is MNHEY, CDR2 SMNVEV, per germline (reference sequence). This CDR3 is CASSCPSGRPLCSYNEQFF. CDR3 DNA: TGTGCCAGCAGTTGCCCTAGCGGGAGGCCCTTATGCTCCTACAATGAGCAGTTCTTC.

This chain uses TRBV6-5 with TRBJ1-2; no firm D call. Germline V lookup: CDR1 MNHEY, CDR2 SVGAGI. V gave up 0 bases and J gave up 7 bases, with 9 bases separating them. This CDR3 contains 13 residues. The CDR3 here is CASSYSISGGYTF. CDR3 DNA: TGTGCCAGCAGTTACTCGATTTCGGGTGGCTACACCTTC.

The rearrangement links TRBV14 to TRBJ2-3; D is possibly TRBD1 or TRBD2 (5 bases each). From germline, CDR1 is SGHDN and CDR2 FVKESK. Trimming shortened V by 0 bases and J by 0 bases, and 13 bases separated the two germline ends. The CDR3 covers 17 residues. The CDR3 DNA reads TGTGCCAGCAGCCAAGATCTGGGACGGGCTAGCACAGATACGCAGTATTTT. It yields the protein CASSQDLGRASTDTQYF.

This chain connects TRBV4-2 to TRBJ1-1, with unresolved D. The germline gives CDR1 LGHNA, CDR2 YNFKEQ. Trimming took 8 bases from V and 1 from J, leaving 11 bases between them. This CDR3 has 13 residues. The CDR3 here is CASRPPKNTEAFF. As DNA, the CDR3 is TGTGCCAGCCGCCCCCCCAAGAACACTGAAGCTTTCTTT.

V is TRBV2 and J is TRBJ1-1, with TRBD1 identical over 7 bases. There are 13 residues in the CDR3. Per the germline V gene, CDR1 is SNHLY and CDR2 is FYNNEI. J gave up 0 bases and V 8 bases, and 3 bases lay outside the gene matches. CDR3 sequence (DNA): TGTGCCAGCCCGGACAGGATGAACACTGAAGCTTTCTTT. This sequence encodes CASPDRMNTEAFF.

The V call is TRBV29-1, the J call TRBJ2-1, with 9 positions matching TRBD2. The CDR3 has 13 amino acids. V trimming: 4 bases; J trimming: 5 bases; junction bases outside the gene matches: 3. CDR1 and CDR2 (germline): SQVTM, ANQGSEA. As DNA, the CDR3 is TGCAGCGTTGTAGCGGGAGTACACAATGAGCAGTTCTTC. Protein: CSVVAGVHNEQFF.

The J gene is TRBJ2-1, the V gene TRBV27; 12 bases line up with TRBD2. The CDR3 extends over 18 amino acids. V shed 8 bases and J 0 bases; nucleotides not matched to a gene: 11. Germline V gives CDR1 MNHEY, CDR2 SMNVEV (reference sequence). CDR3 sequence (DNA): TGTGCCAGCCAACCTAGCGGGAGGGTTACTGGCTCCTACAATGAGCAGTTCTTC. This encodes CASQPSGRVTGSYNEQFF.

The chain uses TRBV13 and TRBJ2-7; 7 nucleotides line up with TRBD2. V lost 0 bases to trimming and J lost 7 bases; unmatched junction nucleotides: 9. The CDR3 runs to 15 residues. Germline V lookup: CDR1 PRHDT, CDR2 FYEKMQ (reference sequence). CDR3 sequence (DNA): TGTGCCAGCAGCTTAGGCCGCGCGGGAGCGAGTGAGCAGTACTTC. Its translation is CASSLGRAGASEQYF.

About this clone: The same CDR3 is also encoded by other DNA sequences in this sample. The V gene is TRBV5-1, the J gene TRBJ2-1; 9 bases are a match to TRBD2. V gave up 0 bases and J gave up 7 bases; unmatched junction bases: 5. The germline gives CDR1 SGHRS, CDR2 YFSETQ. This CDR3 is built from 15 residues. The CDR3: CASSLGAGGWNEQFF. The CDR3 nucleotides are TGCGCCAGCAGCTTGGGAGCGGGAGGTTGGAATGAGCAGTTCTTC.

With regard to this clone: The same CDR3 can be traced to other DNA sequences in this sample. V and J are TRBV9 and TRBJ1-1; D remains ambiguous. This CDR3 spans 14 amino acids. Germline assignment: CDR1 SGDLS and CDR2 YYNGEE. V gave up 0 bases and J gave up 0 bases, with 6 bases separating them. The CDR3 region has the DNA TGTGCCAGCAGCGTAGGGGTGATGAACACTGAAGCTTTCTTT. This encodes CASSVGVMNTEAFF.

The V and J genes are TRBV27 and TRBJ2-7; 13 bases match TRBD2. The V gene's germline CDR1 is MNHEY and CDR2 SMNVEV (reference sequence). V gave up 4 bases and J gave up 0 bases; unmatched junction bases: 3. This CDR3 is built from 16 residues. CDR3 sequence reads: CASSSRTSGSSYEQYF. CDR3 coding DNA: TGTGCCAGCAGTTCAAGGACTAGCGGGAGCTCCTACGAGCAGTACTTC.

This sequence joins TRBV4-3 and TRBJ2-3; TRBD1 matches at 10 bases. V dropped 5 bases and J dropped 3; count of bases not matched to a gene: 5. Germline CDR1 reads LGHNA; CDR2 reads YSLEER. The CDR3 totals 15 residues. CDR3 sequence (DNA): TGCGCCAGCAGCTGGGACAGGGGAACGACAGATACGCAGTATTTT. It specifies CASSWDRGTTDTQYF.

The chain joins TRBV7-3 to TRBJ2-1; 7 bases match TRBD2. The length of the CDR3 is 17 residues. Germline CDR1 reads SGHTA; CDR2 reads FQGTGA. Trimming took 0 bases from V and 1 from J; bases not matched to a gene: 6. CDR3 in amino acids: CASSLTPSGVSYNEQFF. For the CDR3, the DNA is TGTGCCAGCAGCTTAACCCCTAGCGGTGTTTCCTACAATGAGCAGTTCTTC.

This chain connects TRBV19 to TRBJ2-5; perhaps TRBD1 as D (5 bases). The J call may be wrong; the DNA end is better matched by TRBJ2-7. There are 14 residues in the CDR3. Per germline, CDR1 LNHDA and CDR2 SQIVND (reference sequence). CDR3 protein: CASSIPGRAYEQYF. The CDR3 DNA follows: TGTGCCAGTAGTATTCCAGGGCGAGCCTACGAGCAGTACTTC.

The chain employs TRBV30 and TRBJ1-5; 7 nucleotides align to TRBD1. V lost 4 bases to trimming and J lost 2 bases; unmatched junction nucleotides: 8. The CDR3 length is 15 residues. Germline CDR1 GTSNPN, CDR2 SVGIG (reference sequence). CDR3 nucleotide sequence: TGTGCCTGGACCTTTGCAGGGGGAGGCAATCAGCCCCAGCATTTT. Protein product: CAWTFAGGGNQPQHF.

The V and J genes are TRBV5-1 and TRBJ1-4, with a possible D match to TRBD1 (5 bases). Trimming pared 4 bases from V and 5 bases from J, leaving 12 bases between. Germline V gene sequence: CDR1 SGHRS, CDR2 YFSETQ. CDR3 length: 14 residues. The CDR3 loop is CASSQDGGNEKLFF. CDR3 sequence (DNA): TGCGCCAGCAGCCAAGACGGGGGGAATGAAAAACTGTTTTTT.

V is TRBV28 and J is TRBJ2-7, with D tentatively TRBD1 or TRBD2 (5 bases each). The germline gives CDR1 MDHEN, CDR2 SYDVKM. V dropped 3 bases and J dropped 5 bases, with 23 bases sitting between them. The CDR3 runs to 17 residues. CDR3 nucleotide sequence: TGTGCCAGCAGTTTGGGACCGGCCTTTAGAGGGACCCACGAGCAGTACTTC. As protein: CASSLGPAFRGTHEQYF.

The chain links TRBV30 to TRBJ1-2; the match to TRBD1 covers 9 bases. The germline gives CDR1 GTSNPN, CDR2 SVGIG (reference sequence). This CDR3 contains 14 residues. The V and J ends lost 1 base and 3 bases, in that order; junction bases with no gene match: 3. CDR3 in DNA: TGTGCCTGGAGTGAGGGACAGGGTTACTATGGCTACACCTTC. Amino acids: CAWSEGQGYYGYTF.

The rearrangement uses TRBV9 and TRBJ1-4, with D possibly being TRBD1 (6 bases). Germline CDR1 SGDLS, CDR2 YYNGEE. The V end lost 4 bases, the J end lost 1 base, and 20 bases lay between the germline ends. This CDR3 spans 18 amino acids. This CDR3 reads CASSPGPGVWLTNEKLFF. The CDR3 DNA sequence: TGTGCCAGCAGCCCAGGTCCAGGGGTGTGGTTAACTAATGAAAAACTGTTTTTT.

The V and J genes are TRBV16 and TRBJ2-5, with 7 bases that match TRBD1. Germline CDR1 and CDR2: KGHSY and FQNENV. CDR3 length equals 16 residues. Trimming cost V 0 bases and J 1 base; bases outside gene matches: 5. The CDR3 DNA is TGTGCCAGCAGCCAATCCCCCGGGACAGTCCAAGAGACCCAGTACTTC. This encodes CASSQSPGTVQETQYF.

The chain has TRBV4-3 and TRBJ2-7; weak D call: TRBD1 (6 bases). The germline CDR1 and CDR2 sequences are LGHNA and YSLEER. This CDR3 spans 11 amino acids. Deletions cut 3 bases from V and 13 bases from J, with 13 bases between. The CDR3 reads CASSQGANLYF. In DNA form, the CDR3 reads TGCGCCAGCAGCCAGGGGGCCAATTTATACTTC.

The rearrangement links TRBV7-9 to TRBJ2-1, with D possibly matching TRBD2 (7 bases). This CDR3 spans 12 amino acids. The V gene's germline CDR1 is SEHNR and CDR2 FQNEAQ (reference sequence). The V gene lost 6 bases and the J gene lost 8 bases, with 11 bases spanning the gap. CDR3 nucleotide sequence: TGTGCCAGCAGTTCGGGGGGCGATGAGCAGTTCTTC. It is translated as CASSSGGDEQFF.

This chain links TRBV19 with TRBJ2-1, with TRBD2 as a possible D gene (6 bases). Trimming took off 10 bases at V and 1 base at J, with 11 bases between the two ends. The germline V gene has CDR1 LNHDA and CDR2 SQIVND (reference sequence). CDR3 length: 13 residues. Here the CDR3 DNA reads TGTGCCACCACCGCGGGGTCCTACAATGAGCAGTTCTTC. Translating it yields CATTAGSYNEQFF.